Shown below are 23 T cell receptor beta chains from a single sample sequenced in a study of neurological immune-mediated disorders (dated by TCRdb to the late 2010s). Library preparation was by 5' RACE. The instrument was an Illumina HiSeq 2500. TCRdb cleaned the public reads at Q25 with fastp, built clones with MiXCR and kept in-frame beta chains. When rows share a CDR3 protein, they turn into one entry using the most common DNA and genes. This sample is represented by about 58,000 distinct CDR3 sequences; approximately 3.6% of them were singletons. Around 7.5% of the sample belongs to the ten largest clones. Sequencing was carried out using PBMCs. These receptor sequences come from a woman aged 55-69 years with multiple sclerosis.

There are many counts of this clonotype. CDR3 sequence reads: CASSVGQEQFF. For the CDR3, the DNA is TGTGCCAGCAGCGTGGGACAGGAGCAGTTCTTC. V gene TRBV9 combines with J gene TRBJ2-1, with 7 nucleotides matching TRBD1. V gave up 2 bases and J gave up 10 bases; unmatched junction bases: 0. Germline CDR1 SGDLS, CDR2 YYNGEE. The length of the CDR3 is 11 residues.

This sequence joins TRBV7-3 and TRBJ2-1; the D gene is possibly TRBD2 (6 bases). Trimming left V 4 bases short and J 3 bases short, with 13 bases between. CDR3 length: 15 residues. The germline V gene has CDR1 SGHTA and CDR2 FQGTGA. The CDR3 bases are TGTGCCAGCAGCTCAGAGGCGGGATTCTACAATGAGCAGTTCTTC. Protein sequence: CASSSEAGFYNEQFF. The full variable domain, in which reference TRBV7-3 and TRBJ2-1 provide the parts outside the CDR3, is GAGVSQTPSNKVTEKGKYVELRCDPISGHTALYWYRQSLGQGPEFLIYFQGTGAADDSGLPNDRFFAVRPEGSVSTLKIQRTERGDSAVYLCASSSEAGFYNEQFFGPGTRLTVL.

This clonotype occurred many times. This sequence joins TRBV6-6 and TRBJ2-5; tentative D call: TRBD1 (6 bases). V was cut by 2 bases and J by 3 bases, with 10 bases left in between. CDR1 and CDR2 from the germline V gene are MNHNY and SVGAGI (reference sequence). CDR3 length equals 14 residues. As DNA, the CDR3 is TGTGCCAGCAGTTACCGGGACACGAAAGAGACCCAGTACTTC. Protein product: CASSYRDTKETQYF.

This clonotype was detected ten times or more. The chain is built from TRBV27 and TRBJ2-3, with D perhaps given as TRBD1 or TRBD2 (6 bases each). V was trimmed by 7 bases and J by 1 base, leaving 9 bases between them. This CDR3 has 13 residues. Germline lookup yields CDR1 MNHEY and CDR2 SMNVEV (reference sequence). The CDR3 spells CASIRGGTDTQYF. The CDR3 nucleotides are TGTGCCAGCATTAGGGGGGGCACAGATACGCAGTATTTT.

J is TRBJ2-1 and V is TRBV6-2 or TRBV6-3; 7 bases are shared with TRBD2. The CDR3 runs 16 residues. The germline V gene encodes CDR1 MNHEY and CDR2 SVGEGT. The junction had 9 bases not matched to a gene; V was cut back by 6 bases and J by 1 base. The CDR3 nucleotides are TGTGCCAGCAGCCCCCAACTAGCGCTTTCCTACAATGAGCAGTTCTTC. This gives the protein CASSPQLALSYNEQFF.

This clonotype came up many times. The CDR3 loop is CASSLGIRNQPQHF. CDR3 bases: TGTGCCAGCAGTTTAGGGATACGGAATCAGCCCCAGCATTTT. The chain uses TRBV12-3 or TRBV12-4 and TRBJ1-5; D uncertain. The germline V and J ends were trimmed by 1 base and 4 bases, with 8 bases remaining between them. The CDR3 spans 14 residues.

The V call is TRBV6-2 or TRBV6-3, the J call TRBJ1-1; maybe TRBD1 (5 bases). V lost 2 bases and J lost 3, with 7 bases in between. CDR1 and CDR2 (germline): MNHEY, SVGEGT. This CDR3 comprises 13 residues. The CDR3 DNA reads TGTGCCAGCAGTTACACAGGCCACACTGAAGCTTTCTTT. Its protein product is CASSYTGHTEAFF.

The table lists this clonotype with many counts. The chain links TRBV6-6 to TRBJ2-6, with D maybe TRBD1 (5 bases). This CDR3 is 14 amino acids long. Germline V gives CDR1 MNHNY, CDR2 SVGAGI (reference sequence). The germline V and J ends were trimmed by 7 bases and 4 bases, with 11 bases remaining between them. CDR3 sequence (DNA): TGTGCCAGCACTCCAGGGTCCGGGGCCAACGTCCTGACTTTC. This codes for CASTPGSGANVLTF.

In this sample, this clonotype turned up a few times. A much larger clone lies one base from this, so it may be a read error. The genes are TRBV28 and TRBJ1-4; D is undetermined. The germline CDR1 and CDR2 sequences are MDHEN and SYDVKM. CDR3 length: 11 amino acids. In DNA, the CDR3 is TGTGACAGCACCTCCCCAGGAAGTATGTTTTTT. Its protein product is CDSTSPGSMFF.

Many counts were recorded for this clonotype. This chain links TRBV6-5 with TRBJ2-5, with D perhaps TRBD2 (7 bases). CDR1 and CDR2 from the germline V gene are MNHEY and SVGAGI. V lost 7 bases and J lost 7, with 28 bases in between. This CDR3 comprises 17 residues. Written as DNA, the CDR3 is TGTGCCAGCAACCCAGACTCCATGCGGGGGCCCGGACGGACCCAGTACTTC. This encodes CASNPDSMRGPGRTQYF.

This clonotype was recorded many times. J is TRBJ2-7 and V is TRBV5-1; D assignment may be TRBD1 or TRBD2 (5 bases each). Germline V lookup: CDR1 SGHRS, CDR2 YFSETQ. The CDR3 covers 15 residues. V was shortened by 2 bases and J by 0 bases, with 12 bases between the two germline ends. The CDR3 nucleotides are TGCGCCAGCAGCTTAGTGGGGACCACCTCCTACGAGCAGTACTTC. This gives the protein CASSLVGTTSYEQYF.

This clonotype was counted many times. The chain carries TRBV7-9 and TRBJ2-1, with 7 bases lining up with TRBD2. V shed 0 bases and J 7 bases; nucleotides not matched to a gene: 9. Germline CDR1 is SEHNR and CDR2 is FQNEAQ (reference sequence). The CDR3 length is 16 residues. The CDR3, as DNA: TGTGCCAGCAGCTTAGCGCCCAGCGGGATGGTAAATGAGCAGTTCTTC. Its protein product is CASSLAPSGMVNEQFF.

This clonotype was seen at least ten times. The rearrangement uses TRBV7-2 and TRBJ2-1, with D perhaps TRBD2 (6 bases). V lost 3 bases, J lost 7 bases, and 16 bases lay in between. This CDR3 region has 15 residues. Germline-derived CDR1 and CDR2 are SGHTA and FQGNSA. CDR3 nucleotide sequence: TGTGCCAGCAGCTTGGCGGGGAGTGAGGTGAATGAGCAGTTCTTC. Translating gives CASSLAGSEVNEQFF. The variable domain in full, completed from reference TRBV7-2 and TRBJ2-1, reads GAGVSQSPSNKVTEKGKDVELRCDPISGHTALYWYRQSLGQGLEFLIYFQGNSAPDKSGLPSDRFSAERTGGSVSTLTIQRTQQEDSAVYLCASSLAGSEVNEQFFGPGTRLTVL.

This clonotype was found many times. The V gene is TRBV6-5, the J gene TRBJ2-2; D is perhaps TRBD2 (5 bases). CDR1 MNHEY and CDR2 SVGAGI come from the germline V gene. The V and J ends lost 10 bases and 0 bases respectively, with 9 bases between them. The CDR3 is 13 residues long. The CDR3 DNA is TGTGCCACCTGGACTGCGAACACCGGGGAGCTGTTTTTT. Its translation: CATWTANTGELFF.

This clonotype appeared many times. The chain links TRBV7-2 to TRBJ2-5; D is ambiguous. The CDR3 is 13 amino acids. V dropped 4 bases and J dropped 3 bases, with 9 bases sitting between them. CDR1 is SGHTA and CDR2 is FQGNSA in the germline V gene. In DNA form, the CDR3 reads TGTGCCAGCAGCTGGGTTACCAAAGAGACCCAGTACTTC. The encoded protein is CASSWVTKETQYF.

There are many counts of this clonotype. The chain employs TRBV28 and TRBJ1-2; D gene uncertain. CDR3 length: 17 residues. Germline values: CDR1 MDHEN, CDR2 SYDVKM. V was shortened by 3 bases and J by 4 bases, with 21 bases between the two germline ends. CDR3 sequence (DNA): TGTGCCAGCAGTTTTGACACCGCAGTGGTGAATCTCTATGGCTACACCTTC. Translating gives CASSFDTAVVNLYGYTF.

This clonotype occurred many times. This chain connects TRBV14 to TRBJ1-2; D gene unclear. The CDR3 length is 12 residues. Trimming removed 0 bases from V and 8 bases from J, with 7 bases in between. The germline CDR1 and CDR2 sequences are SGHDN and FVKESK. The CDR3 region is CASSQDRKGYTF. CDR3 coding DNA: TGTGCCAGCAGCCAAGATCGCAAGGGCTACACCTTC.

This clonotype was seen more than once but under ten times. One end of the junction is discordant with germline, which a read error may explain. The genes are TRBV4-2 and TRBJ2-4, with 11 bases identical to TRBD1. Germline CDR1 and CDR2: LGHNA and YNFKEQ. CDR3 length: 15 residues. The CDR3 nucleotides are TGTGCCAGCAGCCAAGATATTGGACAGGGGGCGGGGGGTAACTTC. Protein product: CASSQDIGQGAGGNF.

This clonotype was detected many times. V is TRBV7-2 and J is TRBJ2-7; tentative D call: TRBD1 (6 bases). The CDR3 sequence is 12 residues long. The germline V and J ends were trimmed by 4 bases and 4 bases, with 8 bases remaining between them. The germline V gene has CDR1 SGHTA and CDR2 FQGNSA. DNA of the CDR3: TGTGCCAGCAGCTGGCAGGGGTACGAGCAGTACTTC. It specifies CASSWQGYEQYF.

This clonotype was counted at least ten times. J is TRBJ2-6 and V is TRBV7-6; unclear D gene. The CDR3 runs to 15 residues. V was shortened by 1 base and J by 4 bases, with 8 bases between the two germline ends. CDR1 SGHVS and CDR2 FNYEAQ come from the germline V gene. DNA of the CDR3: TGTGCCAGCAGCTTAGGGGCAAGCGGGGCCAACGTCCTGACTTTC. Its protein is CASSLGASGANVLTF.

This clonotype occurred a few times. The chain links TRBV4-1 to TRBJ2-1; D might be TRBD1 or TRBD2, each matching 5 bases. Germline-derived CDR1 and CDR2 are MGHRA and YSYEKL. Trimming removed 6 bases at V and 2 bases at J, with 14 bases between. This CDR3 region has 15 residues. CDR3 in DNA: TGCGCCAGCAGACCCCGGGACGCAACCTACAATGAGCAGTTCTTC. This sequence encodes CASRPRDATYNEQFF.

Of note for this clonotype: A much larger clone differs by one base, so this may be a read error. This chain links TRBV11-2 with TRBJ2-1; D call uncertain. The CDR3 length is 17 residues. The V gene lost 5 bases and the J gene lost 3 bases, with 20 bases spanning the gap. Looked up from germline, CDR1 is SGHAT and CDR2 is FQNNGV. The CDR3 nucleotides are TGTGCCAGCAGCCCAACTTTGAAAGGGTCGGTCTACAATGAGCAGTTCTTC. It encodes CASSPTLKGSVYNEQFF. Full variable domain (missing parts from reference TRBV11-2 and TRBJ2-1): EAGVAQSPRYKIIEKRQSVAFWCNPISGHATLYWYQQILGQGPKLLIQFQNNGVVDDSQLPKDRFSAERLKGVDSTLKIQPAKLEDSAVYLCASSPTLKGSVYNEQFFGPGTRLTVL.

This clonotype appeared many times. The CDR3 reads CASSPGEKNIQYF. Written as DNA, the CDR3 is TGTGCCAGCTCCCCAGGCGAGAAAAACATTCAGTACTTC. V gene TRBV18 combines with J gene TRBJ2-4; D call uncertain. The germline V gene encodes CDR1 KGHSH and CDR2 LQKENI. The V end lost 6 bases, the J end lost 4 bases, and 10 bases lay between the germline ends. This CDR3 has 13 residues.